A selection of T cell receptor beta chains follows, all from one sample in a study of beta chain features in type 1 diabetes. TCRdb's copy holds only in-frame clones and misses some; the assay was immunoSEQ multiplex PCR. The sample lists hundreds of thousands of clones, around an eighth occurring once. Sequenced material: naive CD4+ T cells from blood. Receptors were obtained from a man aged 18 to 30 with type 1 diabetes. CDR3s include the opening cysteine and the closing phenylalanine or tryptophan. A D gene is named only where the DNA matches it firmly. The size of a clone is reported for some rows only, either as once, few or many, or as a class for expanded clones.

few	-	TRBV4-1	TRBJ2-5	TGCGCCAGCAGCCTTATAGGACCGATCCAAGAGACCCAGTACTTC	CASSLIGPIQETQYF
-	-	TRBV5-1	TRBJ2-5	TGCGCCAGCAGCGTGGTAATCCAAGAGACCCAGTACTTC	CASSVVIQETQYF
-	-	TRBV30	TRBJ1-5	TGTGCCTGGAGTTTCGACTATGGGCAGCCCCAGCATTTT	CAWSFDYGQPQHF
-	TRBD1	TRBV25-1	TRBJ1-2	TGTGCCAGCAGTCCGGGACAGGGGTTTGGTGGCTACACCTTC	CASSPGQGFGGYTF
-	TRBD1	TRBV25-1	TRBJ2-7	TGTGCCAGCAAGGAGCCCAGGGGGCTAGGCGAGCAGTACTTC	CASKEPRGLGEQYF
few	-	TRBV19	TRBJ1-2	TGTGCCAGTAGTTTCCCCGGGCCCGTCGGCGGCTACACCTTC	CASSFPGPVGGYTF
few	TRBD2	TRBV2	TRBJ2-3	TGTGCCAGCAGTGAGGTGGGACTAGCGGGGTCAGATACGCAGTATTTT	CASSEVGLAGSDTQYF
-	TRBD1	TRBV2	TRBJ2-1	TGTGCCAGCAGCCTGGGACAGGGGGAATTAGGGTTCTTC	CASSLGQGELGFF
many	TRBD1	TRBV30	TRBJ2-5	TGTGCCTGGAGCGGACAGGGAGAGACCCAGTACTTC	CAWSGQGETQYF
few	-	TRBV6-5	TRBJ2-7	TGTGCCAGCCGTCTAAGGGAAGACGTCTACGAGCAGTACTTC	CASRLREDVYEQYF
few	-	TRBV30	TRBJ1-2	TGTGCCTGGATTAGGACACAGGGATGGGATGGCTACACCTTC	CAWIRTQGWDGYTF
few	-	TRBV5-1	TRBJ2-7	TGCGCCAGCAGCTTGCTCACAGGGAACACCTACGAGCAGTACTTC	CASSLLTGNTYEQYF
-	-	TRBV6-1	TRBJ1-1	TGTGCCAGCAGTCTCCAGGTGACTCAAGCTTTCTTT	CASSLQVTQAFF
-	-	TRBV6-6	TRBJ2-7	TGTGCCAGCGGTCAAAGACCCACATTCTACGAGCAGTACTTC	CASGQRPTFYEQYF
-	-	TRBV2	TRBJ2-5	TGTGCCAGCAGGGACTGGGAGACCCAGTACTTC	CASRDWETQYF
few	TRBD1	TRBV19	TRBJ1-5	TGTGCCAGTAGTCGGGACAGGGAGCCTCAGCCCCAGCATTTT	CASSRDREPQPQHF
few	-	TRBV6-5	TRBJ2-2	TGTGCCAGCAGTTACGGGTGGCAGGACTCCGGGGAGCTGTTTTTT	CASSYGWQDSGELFF
-	-	TRBV28	TRBJ1-4	TGTGCCAGCAGTCCCCCACAGGGAGTGGCAACTAATGAAAAACTGTTTTTT	CASSPPQGVATNEKLFF
few	TRBD1	TRBV4-1	TRBJ2-6	TGCGCCAGCAGCCAAGATAGGACAGGAACCTCTAATGGGGCCAACGTCCTGACTTTC	CASSQDRTGTSNGANVLTF
-	TRBD2	TRBV11-2	TRBJ2-5	TGTGCCAGCAGCCGAGCGACTAGCGGGGGCTCGTACCAAGAGACCCAGTACTTC	CASSRATSGGSYQETQYF
few	TRBD1	TRBV7-2	TRBJ2-7	TGTGCCAGCAGCTCCGGGACAGGGACCTACGAGCAGTACTTC	CASSSGTGTYEQYF
-	-	TRBV6-6	TRBJ2-2	TGTGCCAGCACTCAACGGAGCACCGGGGAGCTGTTTTTT	CASTQRSTGELFF
-	-	TRBV10-3	TRBJ1-1	TGTGCCATCAGTGAGGGTCCCGGGAACACTGAAGCTTTCTTT	CAISEGPGNTEAFF
few	-	TRBV19	TRBJ2-7	TGTGCCAGCCGTTCAGGGGTCTCCTACGAGCAGTACTTC	CASRSGVSYEQYF
few	-	TRBV6-5	TRBJ2-7	TGTGCCAGCAGTTACTCCCGGCCCTCCTACGAGCAGTACTTC	CASSYSRPSYEQYF
few	-	TRBV13	TRBJ1-1	TGTGCCAGCAGCCAAGACCGGGGCACTGAAGCCTTCTTT	CASSQDRGTEAFF
once	-	TRBV9	TRBJ1-1	TGTGCCAGCAGCGTAGATCAGGGGATGGGCACTGAAGCTTTCTTT	CASSVDQGMGTEAFF
-	TRBD2	TRBV5-4	TRBJ2-5	TGTGCCAGCAGCTTGGCCGCGGCTAGCGGGGCCCAAGAGACCCAGTACTTC	CASSLAAASGAQETQYF
-	-	TRBV15	TRBJ1-6	TGTGCCACCAGCAGAGATCGGTCCAATAATTCACCCCTCCACTTT	CATSRDRSNNSPLHF
few	-	TRBV5-1	TRBJ1-2	TGCGCCAGCAGCTTGGCCGGACAGAATAACTATGGCTACACCTTC	CASSLAGQNNYGYTF
-	-	TRBV7-8	TRBJ1-1	TGTGCCAGCAGCTCAACCGGGACATGGAACACTGAAGCTTTCTTT	CASSSTGTWNTEAFF
few	-	TRBV29-1	TRBJ1-2	TGCAGCGTGCAACGGGGGCGGACTAACTATGGCTACACCTTC	CSVQRGRTNYGYTF
-	-	TRBV14	TRBJ2-6	TGTGCCAGCAGTCCATCTGGGGCCAACGTCCTGACTTTC	CASSPSGANVLTF
few	TRBD1	TRBV5-1	TRBJ1-6	TGCGCCAGCAGCCAAGGACAGGAGCCCTCCTATAATTCACCCCTCCACTTT	CASSQGQEPSYNSPLHF
-	-	TRBV30	TRBJ2-7	TGTGCCTGGAGTGTACAAGACGGGGCCGAGCAGTACTTC	CAWSVQDGAEQYF
-	-	TRBV27	TRBJ2-5	TGTGCCAGCAGCCGAAGACAGCAAGAGACCCAGTACTTC	CASSRRQQETQYF
few	-	TRBV2	TRBJ1-6	TGTGCCAGCAAAGGCCAGTTGAATTCACCCCTCCACTTT	CASKGQLNSPLHF
few	-	TRBV9	TRBJ2-5	TGTGCCAGCAGCGTTGGAATAGCTTTGGCCGAGACCCAGTACTTC	CASSVGIALAETQYF
-	-	TRBV5-1	TRBJ2-7	TGCGCCAGCAGCCGCGGATCGAGCTCCTACGAGCAGTACTTC	CASSRGSSSYEQYF
-	-	TRBV5-8	TRBJ2-3	TGTGCCAGCAGTCCTCGCATTATCATCCCTGACCGTCCTAGAACAGATACGCAGTATTTT	CASSPRIIIPDRPRTDTQYF
-	-	TRBV5-6	TRBJ2-5	TGTGCCAGCAGCGTTTTGACTAGACCCTATTCAGAGACCCAGTACTTC	CASSVLTRPYSETQYF
-	-	TRBV19	TRBJ1-5	TGTGCCAGTAGTATAGAGAAGGGGGACAATCAGCCCCAGCATTTT	CASSIEKGDNQPQHF
-	-	TRBV5-1	TRBJ2-7	TGCGCCAGCAGCCTGTTCCGGGACACCAAAACAGGCTACGAGCAGTACTTC	CASSLFRDTKTGYEQYF
few	-	TRBV7-9	TRBJ2-6	TGTGCCGGGAAACGGGACTCTGGGGCCAACGTCCTGACTTTC	CAGKRDSGANVLTF
few	-	TRBV10-3	TRBJ2-5	TGTGCCATCAGTGACATGGATCAGGGGATGTACTTC	CAISDMDQGMYF
-	-	TRBV30	TRBJ2-7	TGTGCCTGGAGGAAGGGGTTCTACGAGCAGTACTTC	CAWRKGFYEQYF
few	-	TRBV28	TRBJ1-1	TGTGCCAGCAGCCGTCAGGATATGAACACTGAAGCTTTCTTT	CASSRQDMNTEAFF
-	-	TRBV9	TRBJ2-4	TGTGCCAGCAGCGAGGGACAAAACATTCAGTACTTC	CASSEGQNIQYF
-	TRBD1	TRBV9	TRBJ1-1	TGTGCCAGCAGCGTCACAGGGGCCACTGAAGCTTTCTTT	CASSVTGATEAFF
-	TRBD2	TRBV14	TRBJ2-7	TGTGCCACCGCCGGCGCGGGGGTCGAGCAGTACTTC	CATAGAGVEQYF
-	-	TRBV19	TRBJ2-7	TGTGCCAGTAGCCGAGGGTTCCACGAGCAGTACTTC	CASSRGFHEQYF
few	-	TRBV27	TRBJ1-2	TGTGCCAGCAGTTTATTGGGCGGGAACTATGGCTACACCTTC	CASSLLGGNYGYTF
-	TRBD2	TRBV30	TRBJ2-3	TGTGCCTGGAGTCAGGGAGGGTTTTCTCGGGATACGCAGTATTTT	CAWSQGGFSRDTQYF
few	-	TRBV29-1	TRBJ2-5	TGCAGCGTTGGAGGGCGGCAAGAGACCCAGTACTTC	CSVGGRQETQYF
once	-	TRBV6-5	TRBJ1-1	TGTGCCAGCAGTTACGCGGGGAACACTGAAGCTTTCTTT	CASSYAGNTEAFF
-	-	TRBV25-1	TRBJ1-1	TGTGCCAGCAGTGAATGGGGGGCTGTGGGCACTGAAGCTTTCTTT	CASSEWGAVGTEAFF
-	-	TRBV6-6	TRBJ2-7	TGTGCCAGCAGTCGACAGGATCCCTACGAGCAGTACTTC	CASSRQDPYEQYF
few	-	TRBV14	TRBJ1-1	TGTGCCAGCACGCCGGGGCCCCTCCGGAGCACTGAAGCTTTCTTT	CASTPGPLRSTEAFF
few	-	TRBV5-4	TRBJ2-3	TGTGCCAGCAGCTTTGGCGGGGCCCGCACAGATACGCAGTATTTT	CASSFGGARTDTQYF
few	-	TRBV29-1	TRBJ2-1	TGCAGCGTTGACAGGGGCAATGAGCAGTTCTTC	CSVDRGNEQFF